The next 10 T cell receptor beta chains were all read from a single sample in a study of cytomegalovirus exposure and HLA in healthy donors (dated by TCRdb to 2015 to 2018). Preparation of the library involved the immunoSEQ multiplex PCR assay. TCRdb obtained this table from immuneACCESS and retained in-frame rearrangements with V and J assigned. These tables miss some clones; where compared with another copy, unresolved V genes account for less than half of the shortfall, and the remainder is unexplained. Counted in this sample were about 190,000 clones; around 86% of them appeared once. Together, the top ten hold more than 1.4% of the sample. Sequencing was done on a sample of PBMCs. Receptors originate from a woman between 18 and 29 years old in good health and CMV-seronegative.

The V and J genes are TRBV27 and TRBJ2-7, with TRBD2 matching over 8 bases. V dropped 4 bases and J dropped 2; count of bases not matched to a gene: 4. The V gene's germline CDR1 is MNHEY and CDR2 SMNVEV (reference sequence). CDR3 length equals 14 residues. The CDR3 sequence is CASSWSGGTYEQYF. DNA for the CDR3: TGTGCCAGCAGTTGGAGCGGGGGCACCTACGAGCAGTACTTC.

The rearrangement uses TRBV7-9 and TRBJ2-6, with 9 nucleotides matching TRBD1. The germline CDR1 and CDR2 sequences are SEHNR and FQNEAQ (reference sequence). CDR3 length: 16 amino acids. V was pared by 3 bases and J by 0 bases, with 0 bases of the junction left unmatched. The CDR3 DNA reads TGTGCCAGCAGCTTGACAGGGGGCTCTGGGGCCAACGTCCTGACTTTC. Protein product: CASSLTGGSGANVLTF. The variable domain in full, with the rest retrieved from reference TRBV7-9 and TRBJ2-6, is DTGVSQNPRHKITKRGQNVTFRCDPISEHNRLYWYRQTLGQGPEFLTYFQNEAQLEKSRLLSDRFSAERPKGSFSTLEIQRTEQGDSAMYLCASSLTGGSGANVLTFGAGSRLTVL.

The chain couples TRBV5-4 to TRBJ2-3; 7 bases are a match to TRBD1. V was pared by 4 bases and J by 4 bases, with 6 bases of the junction left unmatched. CDR3 length equals 14 residues. Germline V gives CDR1 SGHNT, CDR2 YYREEE (reference sequence). The CDR3 region has the DNA TGTGCCAGCAGCCGGGGACAGCCCTCAGATACGCAGTATTTT. This codes for CASSRGQPSDTQYF. Full variable domain (outside the CDR3, taken from reference TRBV5-4 and TRBJ2-3): ETGVTQSPTHLIKTRGQQVTLRCSSQSGHNTVSWYQQALGQGPQFIFQYYREEENGRGNFPPRFSGLQFPNYSSELNVNALELDDSALYLCASSRGQPSDTQYFGPGTRLTVL.

V usage is TRBV5-4 and J usage is TRBJ1-1; perhaps TRBD1 as D (5 bases). This CDR3 has 17 amino acids. The V end lost 4 bases, the J end lost 2 bases, and 21 bases lay between the germline ends. Germline CDR1 is SGHNT and CDR2 is YYREEE (reference sequence). The CDR3 DNA sequence: TGTGCCAGCAGCCCCCGGCCAGGGCGCCGATTTAACACTGAAGCTTTCTTT. Protein sequence: CASSPRPGRRFNTEAFF.

The chain combines TRBV5-4 with TRBJ1-2; D perhaps matches TRBD1 (6 bases). The CDR3 spans 12 residues. Germline V gives CDR1 SGHNT, CDR2 YYREEE (reference sequence). V dropped 4 bases and J dropped 6 bases, with 10 bases sitting between them. The CDR3 DNA reads as TGTGCCAGCAGCCGTGGACAGAATGGCTACACCTTC. Translated: CASSRGQNGYTF.

The gene calls are TRBV11-2 and TRBJ2-1; TRBD1 matches 8 bases. J lost 5 bases, V lost 5 bases, and 8 bases had no gene match. CDR1 and CDR2 from the germline V gene are SGHAT and FQNNGV. The CDR3 is made up of 15 amino acids. CDR3 in DNA: TGTGCCAGCAGCCCTAGACAGGGGAGGAACAATGAGCAGTTCTTC. This codes for CASSPRQGRNNEQFF.

The chain combines TRBV4-2 with TRBJ2-7, with D uncertain. This CDR3 comprises 13 residues. Per germline, CDR1 LGHNA and CDR2 YNFKEQ. Trimming took 1 base from V and 3 from J, leaving 7 bases between them. DNA for the CDR3: TGTGCCAGCAGCCAAGGTTTCGTCTACGAGCAGTACTTC. Protein: CASSQGFVYEQYF.

The chain carries TRBV5-8 and TRBJ2-7, with D possibly matching TRBD1 (6 bases). This CDR3 has 14 amino acids. In germline, CDR1 is SGHTS, CDR2 YDEGEE. V lost 3 bases and J lost 3, with 13 bases in between. CDR3 residues: CASSWVGGDYEQYF. The CDR3 coding sequence is TGTGCCAGCAGCTGGGTAGGGGGAGACTACGAGCAGTACTTC.

This chain joins TRBV2 and TRBJ1-2, with TRBD1 matching 7 bases. Germline CDR1 reads SNHLY; CDR2 reads FYNNEI. CDR3 length: 14 residues. J gave up 4 bases and V 4 bases, and 6 bases lay outside the gene matches. The CDR3 nucleotides are TGTGCCAGCAGTGGACAGGGATCTATCTATGGCTACACCTTC. Translating it yields CASSGQGSIYGYTF.

This sequence joins TRBV5-4 and TRBJ1-6; possible D gene TRBD1, 6 bases. Germline values: CDR1 SGHNT, CDR2 YYREEE (reference sequence). The CDR3 extends over 16 amino acids. V lost 1 base and J 6 bases, leaving 14 bases between the germline ends. The CDR3 region has the DNA TGTGCCAGCAGCTTGCATCCAGGGGCTTCTAATTCACCCCTCCACTTT. It is translated as CASSLHPGASNSPLHF. Drawing the rest from reference TRBV5-4 and TRBJ1-6, the complete variable domain is ETGVTQSPTHLIKTRGQQVTLRCSSQSGHNTVSWYQQALGQGPQFIFQYYREEENGRGNFPPRFSGLQFPNYSSELNVNALELDDSALYLCASSLHPGASNSPLHFGNGTRLTVT.